This T cell receptor beta chain was recorded in a study of T cell changes during pregnancy in multiple sclerosis. Clones were sequenced by immunoSEQ multiplex PCR, and TCRdb holds only the in-frame ones, with some missing. Among 55,000 to 75,000 clones listed, approximately 93% were seen once. Trimming cost V 1 base and J 0 bases, with 8 bases left between them. This CDR3 region has 15 residues. Germline-derived CDR1 and CDR2 are MNHNS and SASEGT. This sequence was found in a female donor with multiple sclerosis, enrolled in a pregnancy study. Sequences were derived from CD8+ T cells from peripheral blood mononuclear cells, sampled in the second trimester of pregnancy. The chain links TRBV6-1 to TRBJ2-3, with D possibly matching TRBD1 (5 bases). The CDR3 region has the DNA TGTGCCAGCAGTGAAGATGACAGTAGCACAGATACGCAGTATTTT. Translating it yields CASSEDDSSTDTQYF.